This is a list of T cell receptor beta chains from one sample in a study of CD8+CD57+ T cells in acquired aplastic anemia. A single record per CDR3 protein comes from TCRdb applying MiXCR to the reads. The top ten clones hold around 3% of a sample with 150,000 to 200,000 distinct CDR3 sequences, just over 45% of them seen once. Sequencing was done on a sample of sorted CD4+, CD8+, or CD8+CD57+ T cells (not recorded which) from PBMCs. These receptor sequences come from a human donor in good health. Both conserved end residues are part of each CDR3. A D gene is named only where the DNA matches it firmly. Not every row has a clone size; where given, it reads once, few, many or a size class.

j_call: TRBJ1-6; d_call: TRBD1; cdr3_length: 14; clone_size: many; v_call: TRBV2; cdr3_nt: TGTGCCAGCAGTGGGGGACAGGGAACGGCACCCCTCCACTTT; cdr3_aa: CASSGGQGTAPLHF
j_call: TRBJ2-2; d_call: -; cdr3_length: 14; clone_size: once; v_call: TRBV29-1; cdr3_nt: TGCAGCGTTGGTCGGGACGGGGGCACCGGGGAGCTGTTTTTT; cdr3_aa: CSVGRDGGTGELFF
j_call: TRBJ2-3; d_call: -; cdr3_length: 16; clone_size: -; v_call: TRBV7-8; cdr3_nt: TGTGCCAGCAGCTCGGGGAGGGACAGGCGCATATATACGCAGTATTTT; cdr3_aa: CASSSGRDRRIYTQYF
j_call: TRBJ1-5; d_call: -; cdr3_length: 14; clone_size: many; v_call: TRBV4-1; cdr3_nt: TGCGCCAGCAGCCAAGCGGGGGCTGGGCAGCCCCAGCATTTT; cdr3_aa: CASSQAGAGQPQHF
j_call: TRBJ2-7; d_call: -; cdr3_length: 14; clone_size: many; v_call: TRBV3-1; cdr3_nt: TGTGCCAGCAGGGGGGCAGGTTTGGCCTACGAGCAGTACTTC; cdr3_aa: CASRGAGLAYEQYF
j_call: TRBJ2-3; d_call: -; cdr3_length: 14; clone_size: few; v_call: TRBV20-1; cdr3_nt: TGCAGTGCTAGAGTCGGCGCTGTCGCAGATACGCAGTATTTT; cdr3_aa: CSARVGAVADTQYF
j_call: TRBJ2-5; d_call: TRBD1; cdr3_length: 14; clone_size: -; v_call: TRBV30; cdr3_nt: TGTGCCTGGAAGTTACAGGGGGCGAGGGAGACCCAGTACTTC; cdr3_aa: CAWKLQGARETQYF
j_call: TRBJ2-1; d_call: -; cdr3_length: 12; clone_size: -; v_call: TRBV28; cdr3_nt: TGTGCCAGCAGTTTAGTTAACGGTGAGCAGTTCTTC; cdr3_aa: CASSLVNGEQFF
j_call: TRBJ1-1; d_call: -; cdr3_length: 13; clone_size: many; v_call: TRBV19; cdr3_nt: TGTGCCAGTAGTACGAGGGTATGGGCTGAAGCTTTCTTT; cdr3_aa: CASSTRVWAEAFF
j_call: TRBJ2-1; d_call: TRBD2; cdr3_length: 16; clone_size: many; v_call: TRBV5-1; cdr3_nt: TGCGCCAGCAGCTTGGCGGGACTAGCGGGAGGCAATGAGCAGTTCTTC; cdr3_aa: CASSLAGLAGGNEQFF
j_call: TRBJ1-1; d_call: -; cdr3_length: 18; clone_size: -; v_call: TRBV6-2/TRBV6-3; cdr3_nt: TGTGCCAGCAGTTCCATCACAGCCCTCCAGGGAGCGGACACTGAAGCTTTCTTT; cdr3_aa: CASSSITALQGADTEAFF
j_call: TRBJ2-5; d_call: TRBD1; cdr3_length: 15; clone_size: -; v_call: TRBV10-3; cdr3_nt: TGTGCCATCAGTCCCCGACAGGGGGCCGGGGAGACCCAGTACTTC; cdr3_aa: CAISPRQGAGETQYF
j_call: TRBJ1-5; d_call: TRBD1; cdr3_length: 15; clone_size: many; v_call: TRBV10-1; cdr3_nt: TGCGCCAGCAGTACTACCGGGACAGGTCGTCAGCCCCAGCATTTT; cdr3_aa: CASSTTGTGRQPQHF
j_call: TRBJ2-7; d_call: -; cdr3_length: 13; clone_size: -; v_call: TRBV4-1; cdr3_nt: TGCGCCAGCAGCCAAGTTCCGGTCTACGAGCAGTACTTC; cdr3_aa: CASSQVPVYEQYF
j_call: TRBJ1-5; d_call: -; cdr3_length: 14; clone_size: -; v_call: TRBV10-3; cdr3_nt: TGTGCCATCAGTGAAAGAGGGGTCAATCAGCCCCAGCATTTT; cdr3_aa: CAISERGVNQPQHF
j_call: TRBJ1-3; d_call: TRBD1; cdr3_length: 14; clone_size: -; v_call: TRBV2; cdr3_nt: TGTGCCAGCACCGGGACAGCCTCTGGAAACACCATATATTTT; cdr3_aa: CASTGTASGNTIYF
j_call: TRBJ1-5; d_call: -; cdr3_length: 14; clone_size: few; v_call: TRBV10-3; cdr3_nt: TGTGCCATCAGTGACGACAGCCTCTATCAGCCCCAGCATTTT; cdr3_aa: CAISDDSLYQPQHF
j_call: TRBJ2-1; d_call: -; cdr3_length: 10; clone_size: many; v_call: TRBV20-1; cdr3_nt: TGCAGTGCTACCTTCAATGAGCAGTTCTTC; cdr3_aa: CSATFNEQFF
j_call: TRBJ2-7; d_call: -; cdr3_length: 14; clone_size: many; v_call: TRBV19; cdr3_nt: TGTGCCAGTAGTATGCGGCAGGGGCCTTACGAGCAGTACTTC; cdr3_aa: CASSMRQGPYEQYF
j_call: TRBJ2-7; d_call: -; cdr3_length: 15; clone_size: -; v_call: TRBV7-9; cdr3_nt: TGTGCCAGCAGCTTAAATAGCCAGGGAACCTACGAGCAGTACTTC; cdr3_aa: CASSLNSQGTYEQYF
j_call: TRBJ2-1; d_call: -; cdr3_length: 13; clone_size: -; v_call: TRBV7-3; cdr3_nt: TGTGCCAGCAGCTCTTCCGCGGGGAGTGAGCAGTTCTTC; cdr3_aa: CASSSSAGSEQFF
j_call: TRBJ1-6; d_call: -; cdr3_length: 14; clone_size: many; v_call: TRBV12-3/TRBV12-4; cdr3_nt: TGTGCCAGCAGTTTAGGGCAGAATCTTTCACCCCTCCACTTT; cdr3_aa: CASSLGQNLSPLHF
j_call: TRBJ2-5; d_call: -; cdr3_length: 12; clone_size: many; v_call: TRBV20-1; cdr3_nt: TGCAGTGCTAGCATCTTACAAGAGACCCAGTACTTC; cdr3_aa: CSASILQETQYF
j_call: TRBJ2-7; d_call: TRBD1; cdr3_length: 13; clone_size: -; v_call: TRBV20-1; cdr3_nt: TGCAGTGCTATGGGACAGGGGAACTACGAGCAGTACTTC; cdr3_aa: CSAMGQGNYEQYF
j_call: TRBJ1-3; d_call: -; cdr3_length: 17; clone_size: many; v_call: TRBV15; cdr3_nt: TGTGCCACCAGCAGAGATCTGTTCGGGGGGCTCGGAAACACCATATATTTT; cdr3_aa: CATSRDLFGGLGNTIYF
j_call: TRBJ2-1; d_call: -; cdr3_length: 15; clone_size: -; v_call: TRBV3-1; cdr3_nt: TGTGCCAGCAGCCAAGCAGGGAGCTCCTACAATGAGCAGTTCTTC; cdr3_aa: CASSQAGSSYNEQFF
j_call: TRBJ2-2; d_call: -; cdr3_length: 13; clone_size: -; v_call: TRBV7-2; cdr3_nt: TGTGCCGGCAGCTTGACCTTCTTCGGGGAGCTGTTTTTT; cdr3_aa: CAGSLTFFGELFF
j_call: TRBJ1-6; d_call: -; cdr3_length: 15; clone_size: many; v_call: TRBV7-3; cdr3_nt: TGTGCCAGCAGCTTAGCTTCGGACACGAATTCACCCCTCCACTTT; cdr3_aa: CASSLASDTNSPLHF
j_call: TRBJ2-2; d_call: -; cdr3_length: 14; clone_size: -; v_call: TRBV10-2; cdr3_nt: TGCGCCAGCAGTTCGGGGCTAGTGTTTGTGGAGCTGTTTTTT; cdr3_aa: CASSSGLVFVELFF
j_call: TRBJ2-7; d_call: TRBD2; cdr3_length: 15; clone_size: -; v_call: TRBV19; cdr3_nt: TGTGCCACCAAGGGAGTCTCCGGGGGGAGTTACGAGCAGTACTTC; cdr3_aa: CATKGVSGGSYEQYF
j_call: TRBJ2-7; d_call: TRBD2; cdr3_length: 15; clone_size: -; v_call: TRBV2; cdr3_nt: TGTGCCAGCAGAGAGGGACTAGCGGGGAGCTACGAGCAGTACTTC; cdr3_aa: CASREGLAGSYEQYF
j_call: TRBJ1-1; d_call: -; cdr3_length: 13; clone_size: -; v_call: TRBV20-1; cdr3_nt: TGCACCACGCAGGGTCTCATGAACACTGAAGCTTTCTTT; cdr3_aa: CTTQGLMNTEAFF
j_call: TRBJ2-1; d_call: TRBD2; cdr3_length: 16; clone_size: many; v_call: TRBV11-3; cdr3_nt: TGTGCCAGCAGCTTAGAAGGGACTAGCGGGCACAATGAGCAGTTCTTC; cdr3_aa: CASSLEGTSGHNEQFF
j_call: TRBJ2-1; d_call: TRBD1; cdr3_length: 18; clone_size: -; v_call: TRBV4-2; cdr3_nt: TGTGCCAGCAGCCAAGAGACCGGAGACAGGGGGCAAGGAAATGAGCAGTTCTTC; cdr3_aa: CASSQETGDRGQGNEQFF
j_call: TRBJ2-7; d_call: TRBD2; cdr3_length: 14; clone_size: many; v_call: TRBV12-3/TRBV12-4; cdr3_nt: TGTGCCAGCAGTTTGGGGACTAGCGGGGGCGAGCAGTACTTC; cdr3_aa: CASSLGTSGGEQYF
j_call: TRBJ2-3; d_call: -; cdr3_length: 14; clone_size: many; v_call: TRBV7-2; cdr3_nt: TGTGCCAGCAGCAGGGACTTAAGCACAGATACGCAGTATTTT; cdr3_aa: CASSRDLSTDTQYF
j_call: TRBJ1-6; d_call: -; cdr3_length: 13; clone_size: -; v_call: TRBV10-1; cdr3_nt: TGCGCCAGCAGTCTTCAGGTCGGTTCACCCCTCCACTTT; cdr3_aa: CASSLQVGSPLHF
j_call: TRBJ1-1; d_call: -; cdr3_length: 13; clone_size: few; v_call: TRBV24-1; cdr3_nt: TGTGCCACCAGTGATATGATGAACACTGAAGCTTTCTTT; cdr3_aa: CATSDMMNTEAFF
j_call: TRBJ2-1; d_call: -; cdr3_length: 14; clone_size: -; v_call: TRBV20-1; cdr3_nt: TGCAGTGCTGGATTAAGGGGGTGGAACAATGAGCAGTTCTTC; cdr3_aa: CSAGLRGWNNEQFF
j_call: TRBJ2-7; d_call: TRBD1; cdr3_length: 14; clone_size: many; v_call: TRBV12-3/TRBV12-4; cdr3_nt: TGTGCCAGCAGTTTAGAGACAGGGGTCCACGAGCAGTACTTC; cdr3_aa: CASSLETGVHEQYF
j_call: TRBJ1-5; d_call: -; cdr3_length: 16; clone_size: -; v_call: TRBV10-3; cdr3_nt: TGTGCCATCAGTGAGTCAGTAGGGCAGAGCAATCAGCCCCTGCATTTT; cdr3_aa: CAISESVGQSNQPLHF
j_call: TRBJ2-7; d_call: TRBD2; cdr3_length: 14; clone_size: many; v_call: TRBV4-2; cdr3_nt: TGTGCCAGCAGTCCTAGCGGGAGCGCTAACGAGCAGTACTTC; cdr3_aa: CASSPSGSANEQYF
j_call: TRBJ2-3; d_call: -; cdr3_length: 13; clone_size: few; v_call: TRBV5-5; cdr3_nt: TGTGCCAGCAGCTTCCCTTTGACAGATACGCAGTATTTT; cdr3_aa: CASSFPLTDTQYF
j_call: TRBJ2-5; d_call: -; cdr3_length: 13; clone_size: -; v_call: TRBV18; cdr3_nt: TGTGCCAGCTCACCAACCCGGGGAGAGACCCAGTACTTC; cdr3_aa: CASSPTRGETQYF
j_call: TRBJ2-7; d_call: TRBD1; cdr3_length: 16; clone_size: -; v_call: TRBV6-2/TRBV6-3; cdr3_nt: TGTGCCAGCAGTTTGGGGACAGGGGCCCTCTCCTACGAGCAGTACTTC; cdr3_aa: CASSLGTGALSYEQYF
j_call: TRBJ1-1; d_call: -; cdr3_length: 14; clone_size: -; v_call: TRBV6-5; cdr3_nt: TGTGCCAGCAGTTACCGTAGGGGGGCCACTGAAGCTTTCTTT; cdr3_aa: CASSYRRGATEAFF